The rows below give T cell receptor beta chains drawn from one sample of a study of blood T cell repertoires in COVID-19. The method was immunoSEQ multiplex PCR; TCRdb's version includes in-frame clones alone and lacks a portion of them. The sample consists of approximately 300,000 clones, more than 70% of them appearing once. The material sequenced was peripheral blood. The origin of the receptors is a young man who had recovered from COVID-19. CDR3s include the opening cysteine and the closing phenylalanine or tryptophan.

TRBV7-2	TRBJ2-2	CASSVSPNRGTGELFF
TRBV3-1/TRBV3-2	TRBJ2-7	CASSQAGGAYEQYF
TRBV5-1	TRBJ2-7	CASSLDHSAQGGQYF
TRBV6-5	TRBJ2-7	CASSLLDGGEQYF
TRBV7-3	TRBJ1-2	CASSSWGPDRTNYGYTF
TRBV27	TRBJ1-2	CASSPSGVGGYTF
TRBV7-6	TRBJ2-5	CASSVLFDTPQETQYF
TRBV19	TRBJ1-5	CASSNIGEGNQPQHF
TRBV20-1	TRBJ1-6	CSAYPRPLHF
TRBV5-4	TRBJ2-2	CASSLADRVGGELFF
TRBV27	TRBJ2-2	CASSSGLNTGELFF
TRBV29-1	TRBJ2-7	CSVSGGQGAYEQYF